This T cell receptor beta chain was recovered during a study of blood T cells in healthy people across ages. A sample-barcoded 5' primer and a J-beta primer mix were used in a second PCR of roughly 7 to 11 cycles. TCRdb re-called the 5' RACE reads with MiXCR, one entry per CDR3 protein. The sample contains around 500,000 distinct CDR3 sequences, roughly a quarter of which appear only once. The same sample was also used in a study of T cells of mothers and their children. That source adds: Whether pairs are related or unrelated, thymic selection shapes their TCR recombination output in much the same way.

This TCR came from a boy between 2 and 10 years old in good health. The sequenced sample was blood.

This CDR3 reads CASSLMTGTSTHQETQYF. DNA for the CDR3: TGTGCCAGCAGTCTGATGACCGGGACTAGCACCCATCAAGAGACCCAGTACTTC. The J gene is TRBJ2-5, the V gene TRBV4-2; 9 positions match TRBD2. The CDR3 consists of 18 residues. CDR1 LGHNA and CDR2 YNFKEQ come from the germline V gene. The V segment lost 6 bases and the J segment 2 bases; nucleotides outside the gene matches: 16.